These 14 T cell receptor beta chains originate from one sample sequenced in a study of cytomegalovirus exposure and HLA in healthy donors. In the PCR, 60 Vbeta and 13 Jbeta primers were used. Produced via immunoSEQ multiplex PCR; TCRdb's table is partial and in-frame only. The sample yields approximately 150,000 clones, 79% seen once. The specimen was PBMCs. The receptors derive from a human donor in good health.

The chain is built from TRBV21-1 and TRBJ2-3; the D call in the table, TRBD1, was not verified against the DNA. TRBV21-1 is assigned pseudogene status. The length of the CDR3 is 21 residues. CDR3 DNA: TGTGCCAGAGCCATCCTCGGACAGGGGGCGCGGCGGGGGGCAAGCACAGATACGCAGTATTTT. This translates into CARAILGQGARRGASTDTQYF.

CDR3 residues: CASSFGRGTYEQYF. Written as DNA, the CDR3 is TGTGCCAGCAGCTTTGGTCGGGGAACCTACGAGCAGTACTTC. The chain links TRBV13 to TRBJ2-7; D is perhaps TRBD2 (5 bases). Germline values: CDR1 PRHDT, CDR2 FYEKMQ (reference sequence). CDR3 length: 14 residues. V lost 3 bases, J lost 2 bases, and 11 bases lay in between.

The chain links TRBV6-5 to TRBJ2-7; 7 nucleotides align to TRBD1. This CDR3 is 16 amino acids long. Germline V gene lookup returns CDR1 MNHEY and CDR2 SVGAGI. Losses at the gene ends were 0 bases for V and 1 base for J; bases not matched to a gene: 6. CDR3 residues: CASSYSLTGLSYEQYF. CDR3 bases: TGTGCCAGCAGTTACTCGTTGACAGGGTTATCCTACGAGCAGTACTTC.

The rearrangement uses TRBV18 and TRBJ1-2; D might be TRBD1 (6 bases). The germline CDR1 and CDR2 sequences are KGHSH and LQKENI. V was pared by 5 bases and J by 4 bases, with 14 bases between. This CDR3 has 14 amino acids. The CDR3 DNA is TGTGCCAGCTCAGCCGAGGACAGAATCTATGGCTACACCTTC. Its protein product is CASSAEDRIYGYTF.

The chain recombines TRBV10-3 with TRBJ1-2; 8 bases match TRBD1. This CDR3 comprises 14 residues. Germline CDR1 ENHRY, CDR2 SYGVKD. J lost 6 bases, V lost 10 bases, and 13 bases had no gene match. CDR3 amino acids: CATHWGQVSDGYTF. In DNA form, the CDR3 reads TGTGCCACCCATTGGGGACAGGTTTCCGATGGCTACACCTTC.

V and J are TRBV6-5 and TRBJ1-1; TRBD1 might be the D (6 bases). CDR3 length: 14 residues. Trimming pared 4 bases from V and 6 bases from J, leaving 15 bases between. Germline lookup yields CDR1 MNHEY and CDR2 SVGAGI. The CDR3 sequence is CASSLSGHNPEAFF. For the CDR3, the DNA is TGTGCCAGCAGTTTATCGGGACATAACCCTGAAGCTTTCTTT.

The sample holds a few counts of this clone. This chain uses TRBV13 with TRBJ2-3, with D possibly matching TRBD2 (5 bases). CDR3 length: 14 residues. V was pared by 2 bases and J by 4 bases, with 10 bases between. CDR1 is PRHDT, CDR2 FYEKMQ, per germline (reference sequence). CDR3 DNA sequence: TGTGCCAGCAGCTTAACTAGTCGTCCAGATACGCAGTATTTT. Its translation is CASSLTSRPDTQYF.

Here the CDR3 reads CASSPPDSHVSYNEQFF. The DNA of the CDR3 is TGTGCCAGCAGCCCTCCGGACTCCCACGTTTCCTACAATGAGCAGTTCTTC. The chain links TRBV4-2 to TRBJ2-1, with a weak D call TRBD2 (5 bases). This CDR3 is built from 17 residues. V was cut by 4 bases and J by 1 base, with 17 bases left in between. Germline loops: CDR1 LGHNA, CDR2 YNFKEQ.

This clone was picked up a small number of times. The V gene is TRBV4-1, the J gene TRBJ1-5; D possibly corresponds to TRBD1 (6 bases). From germline, CDR1 is MGHRA and CDR2 YSYEKL. The V end was cut by 1 base, the J end by 7 bases, with 14 bases between. The length of the CDR3 is 15 residues. This CDR3 is CASSQVQGQGQPQHF. Here the CDR3 DNA reads TGCGCCAGCAGCCAAGTTCAGGGGCAGGGGCAGCCCCAGCATTTT.

This clone has only one observation. For the CDR3, the DNA is TGTGCCAGTACGACTTTAGCGGGAAATGAGCAGTTCTTC. This translates into CASTTLAGNEQFF. The V call is TRBV19, the J call TRBJ2-1, with 8 bases fitting TRBD2. With 7 bases clipped from V and 7 bases from J, the junction kept 6 bases outside the gene matches. This CDR3 is 13 amino acids long. Germline assignment: CDR1 LNHDA and CDR2 SQIVND (reference sequence).

The chain has TRBV2 and TRBJ2-2; 8 bases are a match to TRBD2. V lost 7 bases and J lost 6; bases outside the gene matches: 7. CDR3 length: 14 residues. The germline gives CDR1 SNHLY, CDR2 FYNNEI. CDR3 in amino acids: CASKFGTSPGELFF. In DNA form, the CDR3 reads TGTGCCAGCAAATTTGGGACTAGTCCCGGGGAGCTGTTTTTT.

This clone was seen more than once but under ten times. The rearrangement uses TRBV4-1 and TRBJ1-5; 7 nucleotides agree with TRBD1. This CDR3 is built from 17 residues. The germline gives CDR1 MGHRA, CDR2 YSYEKL. Trimming removed 0 bases from V and 5 bases from J; junction bases left unmatched: 10. Here the CDR3 DNA reads TGCGCCAGCAGCCAAGACCAGACTGGGACAGCCTATCAGCCCCAGCATTTT. It translates to CASSQDQTGTAYQPQHF.

The rearrangement joins TRBV2 to TRBJ1-5; 7 bases match TRBD1. With 5 bases clipped from V and 5 bases from J, the junction kept 15 bases outside the gene matches. This CDR3 has 17 residues. CDR1 and CDR2 (germline): SNHLY, FYNNEI. The CDR3 DNA reads as TGTGCCAGCAGTCAAAAGGGGGCCAAAAACTCCCATCAGCCCCAGCATTTT. This codes for CASSQKGAKNSHQPQHF.

This rearrangement joins TRBV10-3 to TRBJ1-2, with 8 bases matching TRBD1. With 7 bases clipped from V and 4 bases from J, the junction kept 5 bases outside the gene matches. The CDR3 is 13 residues long. The germline gives CDR1 ENHRY, CDR2 SYGVKD. CDR3 nucleotide sequence: TGTGCCATCACCGAAGACAGGGGCTATGGCTACACCTTC. It is translated as CAITEDRGYGYTF.